This T cell receptor (beta chain) was found in a study of cytomegalovirus exposure and HLA in healthy donors. It was with 60 Vbeta and 13 Jbeta primers that the PCR ran. The data were produced by immunoSEQ multiplex PCR, yet TCRdb's version contains in-frame clones alone and is incomplete. In the table there are 120,000 to 150,000 clones, approximately 70% of which are singletons. Trimming removed 4 bases from V and 8 bases from J, with 15 bases in between. In germline, CDR1 is SGHNT, CDR2 YYREEE (reference sequence). The CDR3 extends over 13 amino acids. The sample comprised PBMCs. This receptor was identified in a human donor in good health. The chain employs TRBV5-4 and TRBJ1-2; D not resolved. The CDR3 DNA is TGTGCCAGCAGCCCCCGGGAGTTGGAGGGCTACACCTTC. It specifies CASSPRELEGYTF.